The 5 T cell receptor beta chains given below trace back to one sample, sequenced in a study of T cell responses to AZD1222 COVID-19 vaccine. The data were produced by immunoSEQ multiplex PCR, yet TCRdb's version contains in-frame clones alone and is incomplete. The table includes 100,000 to 150,000 clones, roughly 84% detected once. Sequencing used peripheral blood, obtained on day 0 of AZD1222 vaccination. The receptor source for this set is an adult in good health.

The chain carries TRBV5-1 and TRBJ1-1; 11 bases are shared with TRBD1. This CDR3 is 19 amino acids long. CDR1 and CDR2 (germline): SGHRS, YFSETQ. The junction had 18 bases not matched to a gene; V was cut back by 4 bases and J by 4 bases. CDR3 in DNA: TGCGCCAGCAGCCCGGGACAGGGGGTCGGGTTACTAATTGGCACTGAAGCTTTCTTT. Translating gives CASSPGQGVGLLIGTEAFF.

The chain is built from TRBV7-8 and TRBJ2-5; D is undetermined. The CDR3 extends over 14 amino acids. V shed 3 bases and J shed 1 base, with 9 bases lying between them. Looked up from germline, CDR1 is SGHVS and CDR2 is FQNEAQ. In DNA, the CDR3 is TGTGCCAGCAGCTTTTTTGCAGTCCAAGAGACCCAGTACTTC. This encodes CASSFFAVQETQYF.

The rearrangement uses TRBV14 and TRBJ1-4; D gene ambiguous. Germline CDR1 and CDR2: SGHDN and FVKESK. The V end lost 1 base, the J end lost 2 bases, and 11 bases lay between the germline ends. The CDR3 extends over 16 amino acids. The CDR3 reads CASSQASGFTNEKLFF. CDR3 nucleotides: TGTGCCAGCAGCCAAGCATCAGGATTCACTAATGAAAAACTGTTTTTT.

The chain uses TRBV18 and TRBJ2-1, with TRBD1 matching over 8 bases. This CDR3 has 13 amino acids. Germline lookup yields CDR1 KGHSH and CDR2 LQKENI. After removal of 11 bases from V and 5 bases from J, the junction contained 8 bases not matched to a gene. CDR3 residues: CAAARGLDNEQFF. In DNA form, the CDR3 reads TGTGCCGCCGCCAGGGGGCTTGACAATGAGCAGTTCTTC.

The rearrangement links TRBV6-2 or TRBV6-3 to TRBJ1-2, with a weak D call TRBD1 (6 bases). Germline V gives CDR1 MNHEY, CDR2 SVGEGT. The CDR3 runs 15 residues. V lost 3 bases and J 0 bases, leaving 11 bases between the germline ends. In DNA form, the CDR3 reads TGTGCCAGCAGTTATCAAGGGACATCTAACTATGGCTACACCTTC. Translating it yields CASSYQGTSNYGYTF.